Shown below are 30 T cell receptor beta chains from a single sample sequenced in a study of T cells in Graves' hyperthyroidism and ophthalmopathy (dated by TCRdb to between 2017 and 2020). Library preparation employed multiplex PCR. The data were produced on an Illumina HiSeq 2000. The TCR beta CDR3 regions were amplified from RNA transcripts. For the first round of RT-PCR on the TCR CDR3, the HTBI primer set was used together with the Qiagen OneStep RT-PCR kit. TCRdb trimmed public reads at Q25 via fastp, called clones via MiXCR and kept in-frame beta chains. Each record represents a unique CDR3 protein, reported with the most common genes and DNA among its rows. A total of over 650,000 distinct CDR3 sequences appear in this sample, 40% to 55% of them only once. Under 8% of the sample is in the top ten clones. The specimen sequenced was peripheral blood or thyroid tissue (not recorded which). The receptors were gathered from an adult man with Graves' disease, either hyperthyroidism or ophthalmopathy (not recorded which).

The chain joins TRBV7-8 to TRBJ1-1, with D hard to call. In germline, CDR1 is SGHVS, CDR2 FQNEAQ. The CDR3 extends over 14 amino acids. V was pared by 4 bases and J by 5 bases, with 14 bases between. For the CDR3, the DNA is TGTGCCAGCAGCTCGAAAGCCGGGAGGACTGAAGCTTTCTTT. Translation: CASSSKAGRTEAFF.

This sequence joins TRBV20-1 and TRBJ2-5; 12 nucleotides match TRBD2. Unmatched junction bases numbered 1, after V lost 3 bases and J lost 2 bases. Germline CDR1 and CDR2: DFQATT and SNEGSKA (reference sequence). This CDR3 is 14 amino acids long. In nucleotides, the CDR3 is TGCAGTGCTAGCCTAGCGGGGGGGCAAGAGACCCAGTACTTC. Encoded protein: CSASLAGGQETQYF.

Ten or more counts support this clonotype. The chain carries TRBV14 and TRBJ1-2; D not certain. The V end lost 2 bases, the J end lost 8 bases, and 12 bases lay between the germline ends. Germline CDR1 and CDR2: SGHDN and FVKESK. CDR3 size: 13 residues. DNA for the CDR3: TGTGCCAGCAGCCAAACTGGTCTTGGCGGCTACACCTTC. Translating it yields CASSQTGLGGYTF.

This clonotype was detected ten times or more. The chain links TRBV2 to TRBJ1-2; TRBD1 matches at 7 bases. The germline CDR1 and CDR2 sequences are SNHLY and FYNNEI. V dropped 6 bases and J dropped 3; count of bases not matched to a gene: 7. This CDR3 has 14 residues. CDR3 residues: CASRIGGFDYGYTF. CDR3 in DNA: TGTGCCAGCAGGATAGGGGGCTTTGACTATGGCTACACCTTC.

This clonotype was found once. The chain has TRBV29-1 and TRBJ2-5; possibly TRBD2 for D (6 bases). Trimming shortened V by 7 bases and J by 2 bases, and 20 bases separated the two germline ends. Germline CDR1 reads SQVTM; CDR2 reads ANQGSEA. The CDR3 runs 15 residues. Written as DNA, the CDR3 is TGCAGCGCAGATGGGGGGTACCTGAGGCAAGAGACCCAGTACTTC. This sequence encodes CSADGGYLRQETQYF.

This chain links TRBV10-3 with TRBJ1-2; D perhaps matches TRBD1 (5 bases). This CDR3 has 15 residues. The ends were cut back, 6 bases at V and 0 bases at J, with 14 bases in the middle. Germline V gene lookup returns CDR1 ENHRY and CDR2 SYGVKD. Written as DNA, the CDR3 is TGTGCCATCAGGACAATGACAGACACTAACTATGGCTACACCTTC. It yields the protein CAIRTMTDTNYGYTF.

The chain has TRBV6-5 and TRBJ1-5, with D possibly being TRBD1 (6 bases). The CDR3 extends over 15 amino acids. Germline V lookup: CDR1 MNHEY, CDR2 SVGAGI. V was cut by 5 bases and J by 4 bases, with 15 bases left in between. This CDR3 is CASSEGGLLNQPQHF. CDR3 nucleotide sequence: TGTGCCAGCAGTGAAGGGGGACTGCTTAATCAGCCCCAGCATTTT.

V and J are TRBV10-3 and TRBJ2-3, with D possibly TRBD2 on 5 matching bases. V was shortened by 7 bases and J by 5 bases, with 16 bases between the two germline ends. The CDR3 consists of 14 residues. In germline, CDR1 is ENHRY, CDR2 SYGVKD. This CDR3 reads CAIKSYGVGDTQYF. The DNA of the CDR3 is TGTGCCATCAAGAGTTACGGGGTGGGAGATACGCAGTATTTT.

The chain combines TRBV29-1 with TRBJ1-5, with a tentative D call TRBD1 (6 bases). CDR1 is SQVTM and CDR2 is ANQGSEA in the germline V gene. Trimming left V 4 bases short and J 6 bases short, with 13 bases between. This CDR3 comprises 13 residues. For the CDR3, the DNA is TGCAGCGTTGGAGGGGACAAGCCTCAGCCCCAGCATTTT. Its translation: CSVGGDKPQPQHF.

The V gene is TRBV29-1, the J gene TRBJ1-2; a possible D gene is TRBD1 (5 bases). Germline loops: CDR1 SQVTM, CDR2 ANQGSEA. With 3 bases removed from V and 6 bases from J, the gap between germline ends came to 17 bases. The CDR3 has 14 amino acids. CDR3 nucleotides: TGCAGCGTTGACAAGGAGGGGCCCCTGGATGGCTACACCTTC. Translating it yields CSVDKEGPLDGYTF.

This clonotype showed up just a few times. The gene calls are TRBV7-9 and TRBJ2-7; D gene ambiguous. The CDR3 runs to 15 residues. Trimming shortened V by 1 base and J by 2 bases, and 12 bases separated the two germline ends. Germline V gene lookup returns CDR1 SEHNR and CDR2 FQNEAQ (reference sequence). The CDR3 sequence is CASSLEVVGPYEQYF. The CDR3 DNA follows: TGTGCCAGCAGCTTAGAAGTGGTTGGACCCTACGAGCAGTACTTC.

The chain couples TRBV20-1 to TRBJ1-2; D gene ambiguous. CDR3 size: 13 residues. With 0 bases removed from V and 4 bases from J, the gap between germline ends came to 9 bases. In germline, CDR1 is DFQATT, CDR2 SNEGSKA (reference sequence). The CDR3 DNA is TGCAGTGCTAGAGATGGACCGGCCTATGGCTACACCTTC. Translating it yields CSARDGPAYGYTF.

V is TRBV6-5 and J is TRBJ2-2; D may correspond to TRBD1 or TRBD2 (6 bases each). Germline-derived CDR1 and CDR2 are MNHEY and SVGAGI. The CDR3 covers 15 residues. Trimming cost V 0 bases and J 7 bases, with 12 bases left between them. CDR3 residues: CASSYSGGLRGELFF. Written as DNA, the CDR3 is TGTGCCAGCAGTTACTCGGGGGGCCTGCGCGGGGAGCTGTTTTTT.

This clonotype was seen at least ten times. The genes are TRBV19 and TRBJ1-5, with D maybe TRBD1 (6 bases). The CDR3 spans 14 residues. V lost 5 bases and J lost 4, with 12 bases in between. Germline V gene lookup returns CDR1 LNHDA and CDR2 SQIVND (reference sequence). The CDR3 is CASSLQGTNQPQHF. CDR3 in DNA: TGTGCCAGTAGTCTACAGGGAACAAATCAGCCCCAGCATTTT.

This clonotype was detected ten times or more. The chain employs TRBV5-6 and TRBJ1-1; 8 bases map to TRBD1. V shed 4 bases and J 0 bases; nucleotides not matched to a gene: 5. CDR3 length: 15 amino acids. The germline V gene encodes CDR1 SGHDT and CDR2 YYEEEE. DNA of the CDR3: TGTGCCAGCAGCGGTGGACAGGGCATGAACACTGAAGCTTTCTTT. Its protein is CASSGGQGMNTEAFF.

The DNA of the CDR3 is TGTGCCAGCAGTCATTTTGCAACTAATGAAAAACTGTTTTTT. This sequence encodes CASSHFATNEKLFF. The chain carries TRBV12-3 or TRBV12-4 and TRBJ1-4; no clear D gene. V shed 5 bases and J shed 0 bases, with 7 bases lying between them. This CDR3 contains 14 residues.

The chain couples TRBV29-1 to TRBJ1-2, with D possibly being TRBD1 (6 bases). This CDR3 has 16 residues. Per the germline V gene, CDR1 is SQVTM and CDR2 is ANQGSEA. V lost 3 bases, J lost 0 bases, and 17 bases lay in between. The chain's CDR3 is CSVDPTGDRSNYGYTF. DNA of the CDR3: TGCAGCGTTGACCCCACAGGAGACAGGTCTAACTATGGCTACACCTTC.

This chain links TRBV7-2 with TRBJ2-7, with TRBD1 matching 10 bases. Germline CDR1 SGHTA, CDR2 FQGNSA. J gave up 3 bases and V 5 bases, and 7 bases lay outside the gene matches. This CDR3 has 15 amino acids. This CDR3 is CASSRLDRGDYEQYF. CDR3 sequence (DNA): TGTGCCAGCAGCCGATTGGACAGGGGGGACTACGAGCAGTACTTC.

Concerning this clonotype: This may be a read error, as it is one base from a much larger clone. This sequence joins TRBV7-8 and TRBJ1-5; D unresolved. There are 14 residues in the CDR3. CDR1 SGHVS and CDR2 FQNEAQ come from the germline V gene. The CDR3 reads CASSLSPGNQPRHF. The CDR3 nucleotides are TGTGCCAGCAGCTTAAGTCCTGGCAATCAGCCCCGGCATTTT.

Only a few counts were recorded for this clonotype. This chain joins TRBV7-9 and TRBJ1-1; tentative D call: TRBD1 (6 bases). Germline-derived CDR1 and CDR2 are SEHNR and FQNEAQ (reference sequence). This CDR3 spans 15 amino acids. V lost 8 bases and J 0 bases, leaving 16 bases between the germline ends. The CDR3 reads CASLRTATMNTEAFF. In nucleotides, the CDR3 is TGTGCCAGCCTTAGGACAGCTACGATGAACACTGAAGCTTTCTTT.

Ten or more counts support this clonotype. The chain links TRBV15 to TRBJ1-4; the D gene is possibly TRBD1 (6 bases). The CDR3 has 14 residues. V shed 0 bases and J shed 8 bases, with 10 bases lying between them. The germline CDR1 and CDR2 sequences are LNHNV and YYDKDF (reference sequence). CDR3 sequence: CATSRDRGGEKLFF. CDR3 in DNA: TGTGCCACCAGCAGAGACAGGGGCGGGGAAAAACTGTTTTTT.

The chain carries TRBV20-1 and TRBJ1-5, with a possible D match to TRBD1 (5 bases). Germline CDR1 reads DFQATT; CDR2 reads SNEGSKA (reference sequence). This CDR3 is 16 amino acids long. V dropped 1 base and J dropped 7 bases, with 20 bases sitting between them. The CDR3, as DNA: TGCAGTGCTAGAGTAGTCGGGGGGTATGGGGGGCAGCCCCAGCATTTT. Its protein product is CSARVVGGYGGQPQHF.

V gene TRBV7-8 combines with J gene TRBJ2-6, with D possibly TRBD1 on 6 matching bases. Germline V gives CDR1 SGHVS, CDR2 FQNEAQ. V was clipped by 6 bases and J by 11 bases, with 14 bases between them. The CDR3 sequence is 13 residues long. The CDR3 region has the DNA TGTGCCAGCAGGGCTACAGGGACCTACGTCCTGACTTTC. Its protein product is CASRATGTYVLTF.

V usage is TRBV20-1 and J usage is TRBJ1-5, with a tentative D call TRBD1 (6 bases). CDR3 length equals 15 residues. Germline values: CDR1 DFQATT, CDR2 SNEGSKA (reference sequence). V lost 0 bases and J lost 4, with 13 bases in between. CDR3 region: CSARDIGQLNQPQHF. The CDR3 DNA sequence: TGCAGTGCTAGAGATATTGGACAGCTTAATCAGCCCCAGCATTTT.

This clonotype showed up just once. This chain connects TRBV20-1 to TRBJ2-3; D is possibly TRBD2 (5 bases). Trimming cost V 4 bases and J 0 bases, with 8 bases left between them. Germline loops: CDR1 DFQATT, CDR2 SNEGSKA (reference sequence). The CDR3 sequence is 13 residues long. CDR3 loop: CSAKDSSTDTQYF. The CDR3 nucleotides read TGCAGTGCTAAGGACTCTAGCACAGATACGCAGTATTTT.

In its sample, this clonotype was seen a few times. The V call is TRBV14, the J call TRBJ1-1; the match to TRBD1 covers 9 bases. CDR1 and CDR2 from the germline V gene are SGHDN and FVKESK. The ends lost 0 bases at V and 0 bases at J; junction bases unmatched: 8. This CDR3 region has 18 residues. The CDR3 nucleotides read TGTGCCAGCAGCCAAGAGTACTGGAGGGACAGGGTGAACACTGAAGCTTTCTTT. Its protein product is CASSQEYWRDRVNTEAFF.

The chain links TRBV7-2 to TRBJ1-4, with 7 nucleotides matching TRBD1. V gave up 2 bases and J gave up 2 bases; unmatched junction bases: 8. The germline CDR1 and CDR2 sequences are SGHTA and FQGNSA. This CDR3 spans 17 amino acids. CDR3 DNA sequence: TGTGCCAGCAGCTTAACAGGGGAGACTCCGACTAATGAAAAACTGTTTTTT. Translated: CASSLTGETPTNEKLFF.

This sequence joins TRBV2 and TRBJ1-2, with 8 bases that match TRBD1. This CDR3 has 15 amino acids. The germline V gene encodes CDR1 SNHLY and CDR2 FYNNEI. With V trimmed by 0 bases and J by 2 bases, 2 bases remained unmatched. The CDR3 is CASSEARQGNYGYTF. For the CDR3, the DNA is TGTGCCAGCAGTGAAGCGCGACAGGGGAACTATGGCTACACCTTC.

The V gene is TRBV7-9, the J gene TRBJ1-1; D possibly corresponds to TRBD1 (6 bases). The germline CDR1 and CDR2 sequences are SEHNR and FQNEAQ (reference sequence). This CDR3 region has 14 residues. V was trimmed by 5 bases and J by 4 bases, leaving 14 bases between them. The CDR3 DNA sequence: TGTGCCAGCAGCCGAGAAGGGGGGGGCACTGAAGCTTTCTTT. It yields the protein CASSREGGGTEAFF.

This clonotype was picked up a small number of times. The chain couples TRBV6-1 to TRBJ1-5, with TRBD1 matching over 9 bases. Germline lookup yields CDR1 MNHNS and CDR2 SASEGT. The CDR3 extends over 14 amino acids. J gave up 6 bases and V 6 bases, and 6 bases lay outside the gene matches. The DNA of the CDR3 is TGTGCCAGCAGGGAGGGGACAGGGATTCAGCCCCAGCATTTT. Amino acid sequence: CASREGTGIQPQHF.